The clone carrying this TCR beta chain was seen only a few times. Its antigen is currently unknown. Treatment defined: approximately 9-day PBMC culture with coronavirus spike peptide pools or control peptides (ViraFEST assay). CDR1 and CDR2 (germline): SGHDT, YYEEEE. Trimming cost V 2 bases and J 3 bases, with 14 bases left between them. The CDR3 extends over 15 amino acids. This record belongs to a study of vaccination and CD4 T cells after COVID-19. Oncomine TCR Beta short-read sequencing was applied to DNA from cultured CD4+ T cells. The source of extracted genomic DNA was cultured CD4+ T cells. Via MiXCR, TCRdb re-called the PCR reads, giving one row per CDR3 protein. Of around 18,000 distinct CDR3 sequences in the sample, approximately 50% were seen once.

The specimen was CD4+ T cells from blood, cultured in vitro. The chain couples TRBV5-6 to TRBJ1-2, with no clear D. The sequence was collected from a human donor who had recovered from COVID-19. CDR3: CASSFDANPYYGYTF. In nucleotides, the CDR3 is TGTGCCAGCAGCTTTGACGCAAACCCGTACTATGGCTACACCTTC.